The rows below give T cell receptor beta chains drawn from one sample of a study of cytomegalovirus exposure and HLA in healthy donors. The table came from immunoSEQ multiplex PCR; TCRdb's copy has only in-frame clones and leaves some out. The table shows about 160,000 clones, with approximately 79% occurring only once. The sequencing input was PBMCs. Receptor source: a man aged 40-55 years in good health and CMV-seronegative. Each CDR3 is given with its conserved first and last residue. D genes are given only for firm matches. Where a row states a size, it is once, few, many or the class of an expanded clone; other rows omit it.

J gene | clone size | V gene | D gene | CDR3 DNA | CDR3 protein
TRBJ1-5 | NA | TRBV30 | NA | TGTGCCTGTAGGCGCGGTAGCAATCAGCCCCAGCATTTT | CACRRGSNQPQHF
TRBJ2-1 | NA | TRBV7-9 | TRBD2 | TGTGCCAGCAGCCCGGGACTAGCGGGGGGCATCGATGAGCAGTTCTTC | CASSPGLAGGIDEQFF
TRBJ1-4 | few | TRBV5-6 | NA | TGTGCCAGCAGCTTTCGAACAGCAAATGAAAAACTGTTTTTT | CASSFRTANEKLFF
TRBJ2-5 | NA | TRBV6-6 | NA | TGTGCCAGCAGTTACTCGACTGCGGAAGAGACCCAGTACTTC | CASSYSTAEETQYF
TRBJ2-7 | NA | TRBV6-5 | NA | TGTGCCAGCAGTTACTCGATCATAGCCTACGAGCAGTACTTC | CASSYSIIAYEQYF
TRBJ1-3 | NA | TRBV2 | TRBD1 | TGTGCCAGCAGACCGGGACAGGGGTTTGGAAACACCATATATTTT | CASRPGQGFGNTIYF
TRBJ2-3 | NA | TRBV4-3 | TRBD1 | TGCGCCAGCAGCCAGAGGGACAGCCGCACAGATACGCAGTATTTT | CASSQRDSRTDTQYF
TRBJ2-5 | NA | TRBV30 | TRBD2 | TGTGCCTGGAGTTTGACTAGCGGCGAGACCCAGTACTTC | CAWSLTSGETQYF
TRBJ2-1 | NA | TRBV7-8 | NA | TGTGCCAGCAGCTTCGACAGCTCCTACAATGAGCAGTTCTTC | CASSFDSSYNEQFF
TRBJ1-6 | NA | TRBV28 | NA | TGTGCCAGCAGCCTCACAGGGACTAATTCACCCCTCCACTTT | CASSLTGTNSPLHF
TRBJ2-7 | NA | TRBV5-1 | TRBD2 | TGCGCCAGCAGCCGGGGACTAGCGGGGGTCTCCTACGAGCAGTACTTC | CASSRGLAGVSYEQYF
TRBJ2-3 | NA | TRBV30 | TRBD2 | TGTGCCTGGAGTGCAGGGACTAGCGGGGGGGCAGATACGCAGTATTTT | CAWSAGTSGGADTQYF
TRBJ2-2 | NA | TRBV7-2 | TRBD1 | TGTGCCAGCAGCCCCCACTATGACAGGGTAGGGACCGGGGAGCTGTTTTTT | CASSPHYDRVGTGELFF
TRBJ2-1 | NA | TRBV19 | TRBD2 | TGTGCCAGTAGTATACCTAGCGGGGGGGCGGGGAATGAGCAGTTCTTC | CASSIPSGGAGNEQFF
TRBJ1-1 | once | TRBV5-4 | TRBD1 | TGTGCCAGCAGCTTCCCCGGGACAGGGCCTGACACTGAAGCTTTCTTT | CASSFPGTGPDTEAFF
TRBJ2-2 | NA | TRBV27 | TRBD2 | TGTGCCAGCAGTTTATCCGGCGGGGGGGCCACGAGAACCGGGGAGCTGTTTTTT | CASSLSGGGATRTGELFF
TRBJ2-5 | NA | TRBV4-1 | NA | TGCGCCAGCAGCCGGGCGGGGCGGCAAGAGACCCAGTACTTC | CASSRAGRQETQYF
TRBJ2-1 | NA | TRBV7-6 | TRBD2 | TGTGCCAGCGCCAGGACTAGCGGGGGGAATGAGCAGTTCTTC | CASARTSGGNEQFF
TRBJ1-5 | NA | TRBV6-5 | NA | TGTGCCAGCAGTGCAGGACTTTATAGCAATCAGCCCCAGCATTTT | CASSAGLYSNQPQHF
TRBJ1-4 | NA | TRBV19 | NA | TGTGCCACCGCCACCGACAGCCAAGCCCCTAGGCTGTTTTTT | CATATDSQAPRLFF
TRBJ1-2 | NA | TRBV5-4 | NA | TGTGCCAGCAGCTTGAGAAGAGAATATGGCTACACCTTC | CASSLRREYGYTF
TRBJ1-1 | few | TRBV6-5 | NA | TGTGCCAGCAGTAACTCCGGGACATCGAACACTGAAGCTTTCTTT | CASSNSGTSNTEAFF
TRBJ2-1 | NA | TRBV7-2 | NA | TGTGCCAGCAGCGATAGGAGGGTCGGTCAGGGTGAGCAGTTCTTC | CASSDRRVGQGEQFF
TRBJ1-1 | NA | TRBV11-2 | NA | TGTGCCAGCAGCTTACGGGGGATTCCTAAAGCTTTCTTT | CASSLRGIPKAFF
TRBJ2-6 | NA | TRBV14 | TRBD1 | TGTGCCAGCAGCCTAGGGGGCTCCGGGGCCAACGTCCTGACTTTC | CASSLGGSGANVLTF
TRBJ2-3 | NA | TRBV7-9 | TRBD2 | TGTGCCAGCAGCGGGAGACTAGCGGGGGGCACAGATACGCAGTATTTT | CASSGRLAGGTDTQYF
TRBJ1-1 | NA | TRBV7-6 | NA | TGTGCCAGCAGCGCATCTGGGGGAGGTGAAGCTTTCTTT | CASSASGGGEAFF
TRBJ2-5 | once | TRBV18 | TRBD2 | TGTGCCAGCTCACCACAAAAAGAGTTAGCGGGGAGGCAAGAGACCCAGTACTTC | CASSPQKELAGRQETQYF
TRBJ2-5 | NA | TRBV11-3 | NA | TGTGCCAGCAGCCCCTTGACGGGGGGCCCTCAAGAGACCCAGTACTTC | CASSPLTGGPQETQYF
TRBJ1-1 | NA | TRBV5-4 | NA | TGTGCCAGCAGCACCAGACAGAACATGAACACTGAAGCTTTCTTT | CASSTRQNMNTEAFF
TRBJ2-7 | NA | TRBV5-1 | TRBD2 | TGCGCCAGCAGCTCCGGGGGCGGGGGGGCCATCTACGAGCAGTGCTTC | CASSSGGGGAIYEQCF
TRBJ2-1 | NA | TRBV27 | NA | TGTGCCAGCAGATTTAATAGGGGGGGCCTTTACAATGAGCAGTTCTTC | CASRFNRGGLYNEQFF
TRBJ1-5 | NA | TRBV10-3 | NA | TGTGCCATCAGTGAGTCTGGGGGCCAGCCCCAGCATTTT | CAISESGGQPQHF
TRBJ1-1 | NA | TRBV30 | NA | TGTGCCTGGACGAGGAGGATGAACACTGAAGCTTTCTTT | CAWTRRMNTEAFF
TRBJ1-5 | NA | TRBV2 | TRBD1 | TGTGCCAGCAGTGCGGGACAGGGGTATCAGCCCCAGCATTTT | CASSAGQGYQPQHF
TRBJ2-2 | NA | TRBV25-1 | NA | TGTGCCAGCAGTGATTACGGCAGGGGAAGGAACACCGGGGAGCTGTTTTTT | CASSDYGRGRNTGELFF
TRBJ2-7 | NA | TRBV2 | NA | TGTGCCAGCAGTGAAATGGCAGGGATCGAGCAGTACTTC | CASSEMAGIEQYF
TRBJ1-1 | NA | TRBV2 | TRBD1 | TGTGCCAGCAGTGCCCGGCAGGGGGGTACTGAAGCTTTCTTT | CASSARQGGTEAFF
TRBJ1-2 | NA | TRBV7-2 | TRBD1 | TGTGCCAGCAGCTTATCGACAGGGATTGGCTACACCTTC | CASSLSTGIGYTF
TRBJ2-4 | once | TRBV5-6 | NA | TGTGCCAGCAGCTCCTCAGATGACTTAGCCAAAAACATTCAGTACTTC | CASSSSDDLAKNIQYF
TRBJ2-1 | NA | TRBV30 | TRBD2 | TGTGCCTGGACTATGTCTCTAGCGGCCATTGGGAGTGAGCAGTTCTTC | CAWTMSLAAIGSEQFF
TRBJ2-3 | few | TRBV19 | NA | TGTGCCAGTAGTTTTGGGCTTACAGATACGCAGTATTTT | CASSFGLTDTQYF
TRBJ2-1 | NA | TRBV7-6 | TRBD2 | TGTGCCAGCAGCCCAGGACTAGGCCGGGCGAACGATGAGCAGTTCTTC | CASSPGLGRANDEQFF
TRBJ1-3 | few | TRBV11-2 | TRBD1 | TGTGCCAGCAGCTTAGCGGGACAGGGTGGAAACACCATATATTTT | CASSLAGQGGNTIYF
TRBJ2-3 | NA | TRBV6-5 | NA | TGTGCCAGCAGTTTCGGCGGGGGCCACACAGATACGCAGTATTTT | CASSFGGGHTDTQYF
TRBJ1-2 | NA | TRBV5-6 | NA | TGTGCCAGCAGCTCGGGGTACTATGGCTACACCTTC | CASSSGYYGYTF
TRBJ2-3 | NA | TRBV19 | NA | TGTGCCAGTAACCGGGGGAGCACAGATACGCAGTATTTT | CASNRGSTDTQYF